This T cell receptor beta chain originates from a study of shared T cell receptors in the human thymus. The method was immunoSEQ multiplex PCR; TCRdb's version includes in-frame clones alone and lacks a portion of them. The table records about 730,000 clones, roughly 85% of them present only once. These data were likewise used in another study, on human thymus T cells.

What was sequenced was thymocytes. The TCR comes from a girl in the first two years of life with a congenital heart defect.

CDR3 nucleotide sequence: TGTGCTAGTGGTTTGGCCTCACTATACAATGAGCAGTTCTTC. Encoded protein: CASGLASLYNEQFF. The chain employs TRBV12-5 and TRBJ2-1; no definite D call. Per the germline V gene, CDR1 is LGHNT and CDR2 is FRNRAP. V gave up 1 base and J gave up 4 bases, with 8 bases separating them. This CDR3 has 14 residues.